These T cell receptor beta chains were read from a single sample in a study of shared clonotypes between healthy human individuals. Measured with immunoSEQ multiplex PCR; TCRdb has only the in-frame clones, and not every one. The repertoire holds about 1 million clones, approximately 76% seen once, with approximately 1.3% in the top ten. The sample comprised memory CD4+ T cells sorted from blood. These receptors came from a man aged 18 to 29 in good health. Each CDR3 is given with its conserved first and last residue. The D gene is left open where the match is weak. Size is omitted from some rows. Given values are once, few, many or a class for expanded clones.

d_call j_call clone_size v_call cdr3_aa cdr3_nt
. TRBJ2-7 . TRBV6-5 CASSYGLSTRQYF TGTGCCAGCAGTTACGGCTTATCTACGAGGCAGTACTTC
TRBD2 TRBJ2-1 . TRBV19 CASSTSGRPNEQFF TGTGCCAGTAGTACTAGCGGGAGACCCAATGAGCAGTTCTTC
. TRBJ2-6 . TRBV4-3 CASSQDRGGGGANVLTF TGCGCCAGCAGCCAAGATCGTGGTGGGGGCGGGGCCAACGTCCTGACTTTC
. TRBJ2-2 . TRBV5-1 CASVGGRGTGELFF TGCGCCAGCGTCGGGGGAAGGGGCACCGGGGAGCTGTTTTTT
. TRBJ1-1 once TRBV27 CASRRGGMNTEAFF TGTGCCAGCCGTAGGGGGGGCATGAACACTGAAGCTTTCTTT
. TRBJ1-1 . TRBV18 CASSPQVKSNTEAFF TGTGCCAGCTCACCCCAGGTTAAATCTAACACTGAAGCTTTCTTT
. TRBJ1-5 . TRBV7-9 CASSLEGGRNQPQHF TGTGCCAGCAGCCTAGAGGGGGGACGGAATCAGCCCCAGCATTTT
TRBD2 TRBJ2-7 . TRBV4-3 CASSQGAGGREQYF TGCGCCAGCAGCCAAGGGGCCGGGGGGAGAGAGCAGTACTTC
TRBD2 TRBJ2-3 few TRBV5-1 CASSYLAGDPTDTQYF TGCGCCAGCAGCTACCTAGCGGGGGACCCCACAGATACGCAGTATTTT
TRBD1 TRBJ1-3 . TRBV9 CASSGPDRVGSGNTIYF TGTGCCAGCAGCGGGCCGGACAGGGTAGGATCCGGAAACACCATATATTTT
. TRBJ1-2 . TRBV6-5 CASSSGRQGGGYTF TGTGCCAGCAGTTCGGGTCGGCAGGGAGGCGGCTACACCTTC
TRBD1 TRBJ2-7 . TRBV5-4 CASSLADRVEQYF TGTGCCAGCAGCTTGGCGGACAGGGTCGAGCAGTACTTC
. TRBJ1-6 . TRBV18 CASSPPATGYNSPLHF TGTGCCAGCTCACCACCGGCAACAGGGTATAATTCACCCCTCCACTTT
. TRBJ2-2 . TRBV2 CASSAKNINTGELFF TGTGCCAGCAGCGCGAAGAACATTAACACCGGGGAGCTGTTTTTT
. TRBJ2-7 . TRBV7-9 CASSPGVPPYEQYF TGTGCCAGCAGCCCAGGGGTCCCCCCCTACGAGCAGTACTTC
. TRBJ1-1 . TRBV11-3 CASRPRQSPMNTEAFF TGTGCCAGCAGACCGAGACAGAGCCCTATGAACACTGAAGCTTTCTTT
. TRBJ2-3 . TRBV5-6 CASSPRLADTQYF TGTGCCAGCAGCCCCCGACTGGCAGATACGCAGTATTTT
. TRBJ1-5 . TRBV19 CASTLGGNNQPQHF TGTGCCAGTACCCTAGGAGGAAACAATCAGCCCCAGCATTTT
. TRBJ2-2 . TRBV6-1 CASSVIQGTTGELFF TGTGCCAGCAGTGTTATACAGGGAACCACCGGGGAGCTGTTTTTT